This is a list of T cell receptor beta chains from one sample in a study of shared clonotypes between healthy human individuals. The protocol was immunoSEQ multiplex PCR, while the TCRdb copy is restricted to in-frame clones and leaves out a portion. The table lists around 2.1 million clones, roughly 91% of them singletons. The sequencing input was naive CD8+ T cells from PBMCs. All receptors come from a man younger than 35 in good health. Some clones in this sample may be carry-over from other donors' samples. CDR3s include the opening cysteine and the closing phenylalanine or tryptophan. D genes are given only for firm matches. Clone size is given for some rows only: seen once, a few or many times, or a class if the clone is expanded.

D: TRBD2
V: TRBV5-8
J: TRBJ2-1
size: .
CDR3: CASSLGLAADEQFF

D: TRBD1
V: TRBV6-5
J: TRBJ2-7
size: few
CDR3: CASSNRDRFSEQYF

D: TRBD2
V: TRBV5-1
J: TRBJ2-1
size: .
CDR3: CASSSFPRTSGSAYNEQFF

D: .
V: TRBV29-1
J: TRBJ2-1
size: .
CDR3: CSVEEWGTVDYNEQFF

D: TRBD2
V: TRBV7-8
J: TRBJ2-3
size: .
CDR3: CASSLYTGGSDTQYF

D: .
V: TRBV19
J: TRBJ1-5
size: .
CDR3: CASSIAWADGQPQHF

D: .
V: TRBV19
J: TRBJ1-5
size: .
CDR3: CASSMVGFGPQHF

D: .
V: TRBV4-3
J: TRBJ2-7
size: .
CDR3: CASSPRGDLGSYEQYF

D: .
V: TRBV29-1
J: TRBJ2-7
size: .
CDR3: CSVEGGTETPYEQYF

D: .
V: TRBV9
J: TRBJ2-3
size: .
CDR3: CASSGPAQAPRGDTQYF

D: TRBD1
V: TRBV9
J: TRBJ1-3
size: .
CDR3: CASSVSTGGGNTIYF

D: .
V: TRBV19
J: TRBJ1-1
size: .
CDR3: CASKINQGGDTEAFF

D: TRBD2
V: TRBV27
J: TRBJ2-1
size: once
CDR3: CASSGLSGRASYNEQFF

D: TRBD2
V: TRBV27
J: TRBJ2-7
size: once
CDR3: CASSLNLAGGMYEQYF

D: .
V: TRBV6-6
J: TRBJ2-1
size: .
CDR3: CASRPPRDVWFF

D: TRBD2
V: TRBV5-3
J: TRBJ2-3
size: once
CDR3: CARSTSSGSSTDTQYF

D: TRBD2
V: TRBV27
J: TRBJ2-3
size: .
CDR3: CASSAASGNIYTQYF

D: .
V: TRBV7-9
J: TRBJ2-1
size: .
CDR3: CASSLVLGGYNEQFF

D: TRBD2
V: TRBV28
J: TRBJ2-7
size: .
CDR3: CASGGWRTSYEQYF

D: .
V: TRBV6-1
J: TRBJ1-1
size: .
CDR3: CASSEGRTVNTEAFF

D: .
V: TRBV6-1
J: TRBJ2-7
size: .
CDR3: CASSESPSYEQYF

D: .
V: TRBV7-9
J: TRBJ2-5
size: .
CDR3: CASSQETQYF

D: TRBD2
V: TRBV5-1
J: TRBJ2-3
size: .
CDR3: CASSLVAGKGDTQYF

D: .
V: TRBV9
J: TRBJ2-1
size: .
CDR3: CASSVSGHPRDEQFF

D: .
V: TRBV12-5
J: TRBJ2-3
size: .
CDR3: CASGLVPPQGTPDTQYF

D: .
V: TRBV7-9
J: TRBJ2-3
size: .
CDR3: CASSVVPDTQYF

D: .
V: TRBV5-1
J: TRBJ2-7
size: .
CDR3: CASSLDSPEYEQYF

D: .
V: TRBV27
J: TRBJ2-2
size: once
CDR3: CASSFFKNTGELFF

D: TRBD2
V: TRBV28
J: TRBJ2-7
size: once
CDR3: CASSLSGLAGVEQYF

D: .
V: TRBV5-8
J: TRBJ1-1
size: .
CDR3: CASSFGQGDTEAFF

D: .
V: TRBV27
J: TRBJ2-7
size: .
CDR3: CASSFSQGMRSYEQYF

D: .
V: TRBV7-2
J: TRBJ1-2
size: .
CDR3: CASSLALEGLGYGYTF

D: .
V: TRBV29-1
J: TRBJ2-2
size: few
CDR3: CSVEVGELFF

D: TRBD2
V: TRBV28
J: TRBJ2-7
size: .
CDR3: CASSWARTSGDYEQYF

D: TRBD1
V: TRBV19
J: TRBJ1-5
size: .
CDR3: CASLLQGAGNQPQHF